The 29 T cell receptor beta chains in this list originate from one sample, sequenced in a study of T-cell reconstitution after alpha-beta-depleted transplantation in children. Library preparation (for TCRbeta) was performed with unique molecular identifiers. TCRdb re-called the PCR reads through MiXCR, storing one row per CDR3 protein. The table has 500,000 or so distinct CDR3 sequences, about an eighth seen once; the top ten hold around 15%. The input for sequencing was PBMCs, mostly from graft donor cells, taken 180 days after TCRalphabeta/CD19-depleted stem cell transplant. The source is a female patient aged 2 to 10 who had a stem cell transplant for aplastic anemia, so the T cells may come from the graft donor.

This clonotype was detected a few times. The V and J genes are TRBV12-3 or TRBV12-4 and TRBJ2-1, with 10 bases matching TRBD2. V shed 8 bases and J 8 bases; nucleotides not matched to a gene: 12. The CDR3 is made up of 15 amino acids. The CDR3 spells CASLLVSSGRHEQFF. In DNA form, the CDR3 reads TGTGCCAGCTTATTGGTGTCTAGCGGGAGACATGAGCAGTTCTTC.

The V gene is TRBV27, the J gene TRBJ2-7; no definite D call. The CDR3 totals 14 residues. Germline CDR1 and CDR2: MNHEY and SMNVEV (reference sequence). The ends were cut back, 2 bases at V and 1 base at J, with 9 bases in the middle. The CDR3 is CASSLGWASYEQYF. In nucleotides, the CDR3 is TGTGCCAGCAGTTTAGGCTGGGCATCCTACGAGCAGTACTTC.

V is TRBV7-2 and J is TRBJ1-1; a weak D match, TRBD1 (5 bases). CDR3 length: 12 residues. Germline lookup yields CDR1 SGHTA and CDR2 FQGNSA. Trimming pared 5 bases from V and 7 bases from J, leaving 11 bases between. The CDR3 nucleotides are TGTGCCAGCAGCCCAGAGGGGTTTGAAGCTTTCTTT. It is translated as CASSPEGFEAFF. Full variable domain (rest looked up from reference TRBV7-2 and TRBJ1-1): GAGVSQSPSNKVTEKGKDVELRCDPISGHTALYWYRQSLGQGLEFLIYFQGNSAPDKSGLPSDRFSAERTGGSVSTLTIQRTQQEDSAVYLCASSPEGFEAFFGQGTRLTVV.

The J gene is TRBJ2-1, the V gene TRBV7-2; the match to TRBD2 covers 9 bases. The CDR3 length is 15 residues. After removal of 7 bases from V and 7 bases from J, the junction contained 11 bases not matched to a gene. Germline CDR1 SGHTA, CDR2 FQGNSA. CDR3 DNA: TGTGCCAGCATCAAAGGTAGCGGGAGACGAAATGAGCAGTTCTTC. Translating it yields CASIKGSGRRNEQFF.

Concerning this clonotype itself: This sequence may be a read error, since a much larger clone differs from it by one base. This chain links TRBV7-9 with TRBJ2-7; D is perhaps TRBD2 (6 bases). The CDR3 covers 15 residues. The germline CDR1 and CDR2 sequences are SEHNR and FQNEAQ (reference sequence). The V end was cut by 8 bases, the J end by 1 base, with 18 bases between. CDR3 sequence (DNA): TGTGCCAGCGGTTCCGGGCGGGATCCTTCCTACGAGCAGTACTTC. Protein: CASGSGRDPSYEQYF.

This clonotype was seen a few times. The V call is TRBV12-3 or TRBV12-4, the J call TRBJ1-5; D gene unclear. The CDR3 length is 15 residues. Trimming cost V 1 base and J 4 bases, with 11 bases left between them. The CDR3 DNA follows: TGTGCCAGCAGTTTAGGCCCCACGAGGAATCAGCCCCAGCATTTT. It specifies CASSLGPTRNQPQHF.

The chain is built from TRBV7-9 and TRBJ2-1; D gene unclear. The CDR3 is made up of 15 amino acids. Germline CDR1 and CDR2: SEHNR and FQNEAQ (reference sequence). Trimming removed 3 bases at V and 8 bases at J, with 17 bases between. The CDR3 DNA sequence: TGTGCCAGCAGCTTGGGATCCTGGGATGTGGATGAGCAGTTCTTC. This encodes CASSLGSWDVDEQFF.

The rearrangement links TRBV25-1 to TRBJ2-7, with 7 nucleotides matching TRBD2. This CDR3 contains 13 residues. Germline CDR1 reads MGHDK; CDR2 reads SYGVNS. After removal of 8 bases from V and 7 bases from J, the junction contained 11 bases not matched to a gene. The chain's CDR3 is CASGPGLGGEQYV. The DNA for the CDR3 is TGTGCCAGCGGCCCCGGGCTCGGGGGGGAGCAGTACGTC.

V gene TRBV5-1 combines with J gene TRBJ2-1; D perhaps matches TRBD2 (6 bases). The germline V and J ends were trimmed by 0 bases and 8 bases, with 9 bases remaining between them. Germline V gene lookup returns CDR1 SGHRS and CDR2 YFSETQ. CDR3 length: 13 residues. The CDR3 DNA follows: TGCGCCAGCAGCTTGGTCCCGGGGGATGAGCAGTTCTTC. Translation gives CASSLVPGDEQFF. The full variable domain, rest sourced from reference TRBV5-1 and TRBJ2-1, is KAGVTQTPRYLIKTRGQQVTLSCSPISGHRSVSWYQQTPGQGLQFLFEYFSETQRNKGNFPGRFSGRQFSNSRSEMNVSTLELGDSALYLCASSLVPGDEQFFGPGTRLTVL.

The chain links TRBV6-2 or TRBV6-3 to TRBJ1-5, with D perhaps matching TRBD1 (5 bases). Germline V gene lookup returns CDR1 MNHEY and CDR2 SVGEGT. V was pared by 7 bases and J by 4 bases, with 11 bases between. There are 13 residues in the CDR3. In DNA form, the CDR3 reads TGTGCCAGCAACAATCGGGGGAATCAGCCCCAGCATTTT. Translation gives CASNNRGNQPQHF.

The DNA for the CDR3 is TGTGCCAGCAGCGTAGGACCGGGACTAGCGGGAGTGATCGGGGAGCTGTTTTTT. Its translation: CASSVGPGLAGVIGELFF. The gene calls are TRBV9 and TRBJ2-2, with 14 bases lining up with TRBD2. From germline, CDR1 is SGDLS and CDR2 YYNGEE. The CDR3 spans 18 residues. V shed 0 bases, J shed 7 bases, and the junction held 8 bases outside the gene matches.

The chain uses TRBV28 and TRBJ2-7, with 9 bases lining up with TRBD1. V lost 0 bases to trimming and J lost 0 bases; unmatched junction nucleotides: 6. The CDR3 is made up of 17 amino acids. Germline V gene lookup returns CDR1 MDHEN and CDR2 SYDVKM. The CDR3 coding sequence is TGTGCCAGCAGTTTATGGGGAAAGGGACAGGGCTCCTACGAGCAGTACTTC. Translation: CASSLWGKGQGSYEQYF.

Only a few counts were recorded for this clonotype. V usage is TRBV5-5 and J usage is TRBJ1-2; D not resolved. V was clipped by 7 bases and J by 2 bases, with 15 bases between them. The CDR3 is 14 amino acids. Germline V gives CDR1 SGHKS, CDR2 YYEKEE (reference sequence). Here the CDR3 reads CASRLDGSNYGYTF. CDR3 coding DNA: TGTGCCAGCCGACTCGACGGGTCAAACTATGGCTACACCTTC.

The chain has TRBV7-9 and TRBJ1-1, with D unclear. V was shortened by 7 bases and J by 7 bases, with 16 bases between the two germline ends. The CDR3 is 13 amino acids. Germline V lookup: CDR1 SEHNR, CDR2 FQNEAQ (reference sequence). DNA of the CDR3: TGTGCCAGCAACCGGGAGGGTCTCTTTGAAGCTTTCTTT. Translation gives CASNREGLFEAFF.

The chain links TRBV28 to TRBJ2-3; 7 nucleotides align to TRBD1. In germline, CDR1 is MDHEN, CDR2 SYDVKM. Trimming cost V 8 bases and J 1 base; bases outside gene matches: 15. This CDR3 has 17 residues. For the CDR3, the DNA is TGTGCCAGCTCAAGCACCACAGGGGTATGGGGCACAGATACGCAGTATTTT. This sequence encodes CASSSTTGVWGTDTQYF. The variable domain in full, with the rest retrieved from reference TRBV28 and TRBJ2-3, is DVKVTQSSRYLVKRTGEKVFLECVQDMDHENMFWYRQDPGLGLRLIYFSYDVKMKEKGDIPEGYSVSREKKERFSLILESASTNQTSMYLCASSSTTGVWGTDTQYFGPGTRLTVL.

There are a few counts of this clonotype. This chain joins TRBV10-2 and TRBJ2-7, with 12 bases that match TRBD2. V dropped 2 bases and J dropped 0; count of bases not matched to a gene: 2. The CDR3 is 16 residues long. Germline-derived CDR1 and CDR2 are WSHSY and SAAADI. In nucleotides, the CDR3 is TGCGCCAGCAGTGAGCCGGGACTAGCGGGCTCCTACGAGCAGTACGTC. This codes for CASSEPGLAGSYEQYV.

The rearrangement joins TRBV7-2 to TRBJ2-5; TRBD2 matches at 9 bases. V shed 4 bases and J 5 bases; nucleotides not matched to a gene: 8. CDR3 length equals 15 residues. CDR1 is SGHTA and CDR2 is FQGNSA in the germline V gene. As DNA, the CDR3 is TGTGCCAGCAGCTCCAGACTAGCGGCAGAGGAGACCCAGTACTTC. Translated, it gives CASSSRLAAEETQYF.

This clonotype was seen a few times. CDR3 bases: TGTGCCAGCAGTTACCGGACAGCACTGAATGAAAAACTGTTTTTT. It codes for CASSYRTALNEKLFF. V usage is TRBV6-5 and J usage is TRBJ1-4, with D possibly matching TRBD1 (6 bases). From germline, CDR1 is MNHEY and CDR2 SVGAGI. V was clipped by 2 bases and J by 5 bases, with 12 bases between them. The CDR3 is 15 amino acids.

This clonotype was counted a few times. V and J are TRBV28 and TRBJ2-7, with 11 bases fitting TRBD2. The length of the CDR3 is 13 residues. Germline V CDR1 and CDR2: MDHEN, SYDVKM. With V trimmed by 5 bases and J by 6 bases, 3 bases remained unmatched. The CDR3 spells CASSRTSGSEQYV. CDR3 DNA sequence: TGTGCCAGCAGTCGGACTAGCGGGTCCGAGCAGTACGTC.

This clonotype was counted between two and nine times. The V and J genes are TRBV7-9 and TRBJ1-4, with D possibly being TRBD1 (6 bases). Between the trimmed V and J ends, which lost 5 bases and 3 bases, there was a span of 10 bases. The germline CDR1 and CDR2 sequences are SEHNR and FQNEAQ (reference sequence). This CDR3 spans 14 amino acids. The CDR3 DNA reads as TGTGCCAGCAGCGAAGGGGGGGCTAATGAAAAACTGTTTTTT. Amino acid sequence: CASSEGGANEKLFF.

With respect to this clonotype: The CDR3 does not end in the conserved phenylalanine or tryptophan, so this is likely a read error. The J gene is TRBJ2-4, the V gene TRBV7-2; no reliable D call. The CDR3 loop spans 14 amino acids. CDR1 and CDR2 (germline): SGHTA, FQGNSA. The V gene lost 1 base and the J gene lost 3 bases, with 7 bases spanning the gap. The CDR3 is CASSLGLGKNIQYL. In nucleotides, the CDR3 is TGTGCCAGCAGCTTAGGGCTAGGCAAAAACATTCAGTACTTG.

This clonotype was detected a few times. The V and J genes are TRBV7-2 and TRBJ1-2; no firm D call. The V and J ends lost 2 bases and 8 bases respectively, with 18 bases between them. This CDR3 is 15 amino acids long. The germline V gene encodes CDR1 SGHTA and CDR2 FQGNSA. The DNA of the CDR3 is TGTGCCAGCAGCTTAAATAGGGTAAACTTTGAGGGCTACACCTTC. Protein product: CASSLNRVNFEGYTF. Based on the CDR3 plus reference TRBV7-2 and TRBJ1-2, the full variable domain is GAGVSQSPSNKVTEKGKDVELRCDPISGHTALYWYRQSLGQGLEFLIYFQGNSAPDKSGLPSDRFSAERTGGSVSTLTIQRTQQEDSAVYLCASSLNRVNFEGYTFGSGTRLTVV.

About this clonotype: The junction departs from germline at one end; a sequencing error may be responsible. DNA of the CDR3: TGTGCCAACAGCTATGGGCCGAACACAGATACGCAGTATTTT. It yields the protein CANSYGPNTDTQYF. This chain links TRBV11-2 with TRBJ2-3; D gene unclear. Germline values: CDR1 SGHAT, CDR2 FQNNGV. There are 14 residues in the CDR3.

This clonotype was seen only a few times. V is TRBV19 and J is TRBJ2-1; 7 bases are a match to TRBD1. The CDR3 covers 16 residues. J gave up 1 base and V 1 base, and 4 bases lay outside the gene matches. The germline gives CDR1 LNHDA, CDR2 SQIVND (reference sequence). In nucleotides, the CDR3 is TGTGCCAGTAGTATAGGGACAGGTGGTTCCTACAATGAGCAGTTCTTC. Its protein product is CASSIGTGGSYNEQFF.

The chain carries TRBV20-1 and TRBJ1-5, with D hard to call. The V gene's germline CDR1 is DFQATT and CDR2 SNEGSKA (reference sequence). There are 12 residues in the CDR3. Deletions cut 3 bases from V and 1 base from J, with 4 bases between. For the CDR3, the DNA is TGCAGTGCTAGTGGGAGCAATCAGCCCCAGCATTTT. This codes for CSASGSNQPQHF.

This clonotype came up a few times. This sequence joins TRBV10-3 and TRBJ1-2; D ambiguous. V was trimmed by 2 bases and J by 8 bases, leaving 12 bases between them. The CDR3 is 13 amino acids. CDR1 and CDR2 from the germline V gene are ENHRY and SYGVKD. The CDR3 nucleotides are TGTGCCATCAGTGAGGCCCTCGCACGGGGCTACACCTTC. Translating it yields CAISEALARGYTF.

This clonotype was detected a few times. V usage is TRBV12-3 or TRBV12-4 and J usage is TRBJ1-1, with TRBD1 matching 10 bases. V gave up 5 bases and J gave up 1 base; unmatched junction bases: 7. CDR3 length: 16 amino acids. The CDR3, as DNA: TGTGCCAGCAGTACAAGACAGGGGGCGGAGAACACTGAAGCTTTCTTT. Amino acids: CASSTRQGAENTEAFF.

This sequence joins TRBV4-1 and TRBJ2-7; no firm D call. V was clipped by 4 bases and J by 3 bases, with 7 bases between them. Germline V CDR1 and CDR2: MGHRA, YSYEKL. The CDR3 is made up of 12 amino acids. The CDR3 here is CASSPDGYEQYV. DNA of the CDR3: TGCGCCAGCAGCCCTGACGGCTACGAGCAGTACGTC.

This clonotype was seen more than once but under ten times. The V and J genes are TRBV9 and TRBJ2-7, with a possible D match to TRBD1 (5 bases). The germline gives CDR1 SGDLS, CDR2 YYNGEE. V was cut by 4 bases and J by 6 bases, with 20 bases left in between. This CDR3 has 15 amino acids. CDR3 loop: CASSPQGNGLAEQYF. DNA for the CDR3: TGTGCCAGCAGCCCTCAGGGTAACGGGCTCGCCGAGCAGTACTTC.